The clone carrying this T cell receptor beta chain was counted between two and nine times. Its specificity is not known. This sample stems from a study of post-analysis software for immune sequencing data. The wider study: The disease courses covered relapsing-remitting, secondary progressive and progressive-relapsing multiple sclerosis. Broader study findings: Strong co-clustering by F measure was evident for samples that had been prepared in the same batch. Higher frequency in patients than in controls was seen for roughly 5 TRBV segments, with TRBV5-6, TRBV5-1 and TRBV20-1 among them. For normalized Chao1 diversity, multiple sclerosis patients scored significantly lower than controls did.

Each TCR beta cDNA library carried unique molecular identifiers. Once roughly 0.9 to 10 million T cells were used, roughly 500,000 cDNA molecules resulted. TCRdb called the PCR reads again in MiXCR, with one record for every CDR3 protein. The data show approximately 730,000 distinct CDR3 sequences, with about 45% seen just once and roughly 5% held by the top ten. The CDR3 has 13 amino acids. The germline V and J ends were trimmed by 7 bases and 3 bases, with 15 bases remaining between them. Germline loops: CDR1 SQVTM, CDR2 ANQGSEA. The clonotype comes from a girl aged 10 to 17 with multiple sclerosis. Sequenced: blood. The J gene is TRBJ1-2, the V gene TRBV29-1; TRBD1 might be the D (5 bases). This CDR3 reads CSGSEGHDYGYTF. The CDR3 bases are TGCAGCGGATCTGAGGGGCATGACTATGGCTACACCTTC.